This T cell receptor beta chain was recovered during a study of shared T cell receptors in the human thymus (dated by TCRdb to the early 2020s). With respect to the entire study: The study examined how the human thymus generates shared, self-reactive T-cell receptor alpha chains.

Regarding this clone: Its binding antigen is unknown. There are no base qualities to consult, and no much larger clone falls within one base.

Library generation was performed with the immunoSEQ multiplex PCR assay. TCRdb carries this immuneACCESS record with in-frame sequences only. Its versions omit some clonotypes, under half of them owing to an unresolved V gene in the studies checked, with the rest unexplained. The sample table lists 550,000 to 800,000 clones, approximately 85% of them with a count of one. Over 0.008% of the sample goes to the ten largest clones. For CDR1 and CDR2, the germline V gene (reference sequence) lists GTSNPN and SVGIG. A distance of 7 bases separates the germline ends of V and J, which lose 1 base and 1 base respectively. The CDR3, from cysteine to phenylalanine, totals 13 residues. The kept DNA is CDR3 alone, 39 bases in frame from the first base. The sample was also reused in another study, on human thymus T cells. The other study reports the following: In Finland, the donors were immunologically healthy infants who were having open corrective cardiac surgery for congenital heart defects. The thymus tissue came from surgical resects taken out during corrective cardiac surgery. Both the thymic and the peripheral blood repertoires appeared to show biased V and J gene segment usage. Highly overlapping thymic TCR repertoires among unrelated individuals were reported in the related research. The study characterized TCR alpha and beta repertoires from fewer than 10 infant thymus samples and four related peripheral blood samples. The infant donors were roughly 7 to 244 days old, and the cohort included five or six males and two females. Thymocytes were released mechanically from tissue and stored at -70 °C as pellets of about 8.5-31 million cells. A QIAsymphony instrument was used to extract genomic DNA from the frozen cell pellets. The immunoSEQ multiplex PCR assay was used to amplify the TCRB and TCRAD loci from a standardized amount of quality-controlled genomic DNA. The amplicons spanned the V(D)J region and were long enough to cover the CDR3 and allow V and J genes to be identified. Through the commercial immunoSEQ service, the amplicons were sequenced on an Illumina platform. Primer bias and sequencing errors were corrected as previously described, and TCRAD and TCRB definitions were based on the IMGT database. immunoSEQ Analyzer 3.0 and VDJTools were used for repertoire analysis, which covered basic statistics, V/J segment usage, diversity estimates, rarefaction and pairwise overlap. Diversity was estimated using the Chao1, ChaoE, Efron-Thisted, Shannon and inverse Simpson indices, and was also estimated on datasets down-sampled to the size of the smallest sample. For repertoire overlap, CDR3 nucleotide sequence, V gene and J gene had to match strictly, and clustering was done by Jaccard-based multidimensional scaling. On average, thymus samples yielded around 850,000 unique TCRB clonotypes, whereas blood samples yielded 65,000 to 100,000.

The chain is assembled from TRBV30 and TRBJ1-1, with the D gene not confidently named. Sequenced input: thymocytes. The clonotype was recovered from a girl under three years old with a congenital heart defect. Donor details come from another sample of the same person, matched by shared clones. The sequenced DNA: TGTGCCTGGAGTGGATCAGAGAACACTGAAGCTTTCTTT. Its coded protein is CAWSGSENTEAFF.